This TCR beta chain came from a study of a mutant IDH1 vaccine in newly diagnosed glioma. Study information: Sex among treated patients split about 62% male, 37.5% female; mean age was approximately 38 years.

This clone was picked up one time. The target antigen is unknown. Broader study findings: Evidence of vaccine-induced immune responses was documented in less than 95% of patients.

The time point denotes: baseline, week 1 (first vaccination visit). The treatment is: pre-vaccination baseline after standard-of-care therapy. V trimming: 4 bases; J trimming: 4 bases; junction bases outside the gene matches: 7. The CDR3 sequence is 15 residues long. Germline V gives CDR1 PRHDT, CDR2 FYEKMQ (reference sequence). Repertoires were generated with immunoSEQ multiplex PCR, while TCRdb's copy carries only in-frame clones and drops some. The top ten hold 9% of the sample, which has 15,000 or so clones, 80% to 90% seen once. Specimen: PBMCs, collected from a glioma patient treated with radiotherapy, temozolomide or both. This sequence was found in a woman aged 40 to 50 with glioma. Some clones in this sample may be carry-over from other donors' samples. The rearrangement uses TRBV13 and TRBJ2-3; 8 bases agree with TRBD2. The CDR3 here is CASSSQRESSDTQYF. CDR3 DNA: TGTGCCAGCAGCTCCCAGCGGGAGAGTTCAGATACGCAGTATTTT.